This is a list of T cell receptor beta chains from one sample in a study of a mutant IDH1 vaccine in newly diagnosed glioma. Profiled with immunoSEQ multiplex PCR; TCRdb holds only in-frame clones, not every one. The sample has roughly 60,000 clones, 75% to 90% seen once. For these receptors, no antigen is known. Sequenced here: PBMCs, sampled from a glioma patient whose treatment included an IDH1 peptide vaccine. These receptors came from a man between 40 and 49 years old with glioma. Both conserved end residues are part of each CDR3. The D gene is left open where the match is weak. Rows give clone size only sometimes, using once, few, many, or a class for an expanded clone.

CDR3: CASSPPGHRNTEAFF
DNA: TGTGCCAGCAGTCCTCCGGGACACCGGAACACTGAAGCTTTCTTT
V: TRBV27
J: TRBJ1-1
size: few
D: -

CDR3: CASTAGTAYGYTF
DNA: TGTGCCAGCACCGCCGGGACAGCCTATGGCTACACCTTC
V: TRBV2
J: TRBJ1-2
size: once
D: TRBD1

CDR3: CASSQVGGYTF
DNA: TGCGCCAGCAGCCAAGTGGGGGGCTACACCTTC
V: TRBV4-1
J: TRBJ1-2
size: -
D: -

CDR3: CASSPRRQGAETQYF
DNA: TGTGCCAGCTCACCCCGACGACAGGGTGCGGAGACCCAGTACTTC
V: TRBV18
J: TRBJ2-5
size: -
D: TRBD1

CDR3: CATYPRGRSNEKLFF
DNA: TGTGCCACCTATCCCAGGGGCCGCAGTAATGAAAAACTGTTTTTT
V: TRBV6-5
J: TRBJ1-4
size: -
D: -

CDR3: CASSYLPGRGTEAFF
DNA: TGTGCCAGCAGTTACTTACCAGGACGAGGGACTGAAGCTTTCTTT
V: TRBV6-5
J: TRBJ1-1
size: -
D: -

CDR3: CASSLERGLDYGYTF
DNA: TGTGCCAGCAGCCTAGAGAGGGGGCTCGACTATGGCTACACCTTC
V: TRBV6-1
J: TRBJ1-2
size: -
D: TRBD1

CDR3: CAISESWYEQYF
DNA: TGTGCCATCAGTGAGTCTTGGTACGAGCAGTACTTC
V: TRBV10-3
J: TRBJ2-7
size: few
D: -

CDR3: CASSLSVAYNEQFF
DNA: TGTGCCAGCAGCTTAAGTGTCGCGTACAATGAGCAGTTCTTC
V: TRBV7-9
J: TRBJ2-1
size: -
D: -

CDR3: CASSRLSTNEKLFF
DNA: TGCGCCAGCAGCCGTCTTTCAACTAATGAAAAACTGTTTTTT
V: TRBV4-1
J: TRBJ1-4
size: few
D: -

CDR3: CASSIGQGANSYEQYF
DNA: TGTGCCAGTAGTATAGGCCAGGGGGCGAACTCCTACGAGCAGTACTTC
V: TRBV19
J: TRBJ2-7
size: -
D: TRBD1

CDR3: CAWNRRRNEKLFF
DNA: TGTGCCTGGAATAGACGGCGTAATGAAAAACTGTTTTTT
V: TRBV30
J: TRBJ1-4
size: -
D: -

CDR3: CATSGIGGETQYF
DNA: TGTGCCACCAGCGGAATCGGGGGGGAGACCCAGTACTTC
V: TRBV15
J: TRBJ2-5
size: -
D: TRBD2

CDR3: CASSLDRSNKNSPLHF
DNA: TGCGCCAGCAGCCTGGACAGGAGCAATAAAAATTCACCCCTCCACTTT
V: TRBV4-1
J: TRBJ1-6
size: -
D: TRBD1

CDR3: CASGPGTVTPGGYTF
DNA: TGTGCTAGTGGTCCTGGGACAGTAACCCCGGGTGGCTACACCTTC
V: TRBV12-5
J: TRBJ1-2
size: -
D: TRBD1

CDR3: CASSYSDRMNTEAFF
DNA: TGTGCCAGCAGTTACTCGGACAGAATGAACACTGAAGCTTTCTTT
V: TRBV6-6
J: TRBJ1-1
size: once
D: -

CDR3: CASSLAQDRSNYGYTF
DNA: TGTGCCAGCAGCTTGGCTCAGGACAGGTCTAACTATGGCTACACCTTC
V: TRBV5-5
J: TRBJ1-2
size: -
D: TRBD1

CDR3: CASSLSVQGAEAFF
DNA: TGTGCCAGCAGCTTGTCGGTACAGGGAGCTGAAGCTTTCTTT
V: TRBV7-6
J: TRBJ1-1
size: -
D: -

CDR3: CAWDKGATEAFF
DNA: TGTGCCTGGGACAAGGGGGCCACTGAAGCTTTCTTT
V: TRBV30
J: TRBJ1-1
size: few
D: TRBD1

CDR3: CASSAGGLANEKLFF
DNA: TGTGCCAGCAGTGCAGGAGGGTTGGCTAATGAAAAACTGTTTTTT
V: TRBV2
J: TRBJ1-4
size: -
D: -

CDR3: CASSRRGAQNTGELFF
DNA: TGTGCCAGTAGTAGGCGGGGGGCCCAGAACACCGGGGAGCTGTTTTTT
V: TRBV19
J: TRBJ2-2
size: -
D: TRBD2

CDR3: CVVGVMTDGYTF
DNA: TGTGTCGTCGGGGTAATGACAGACGGCTACACCTTC
V: TRBV6-5
J: TRBJ1-2
size: -
D: -

CDR3: CASSRGSYNSPLHF
DNA: TGTGCCAGTAGCCGGGGCTCCTATAATTCACCCCTCCACTTT
V: TRBV19
J: TRBJ1-6
size: -
D: -

CDR3: CASTLGLQKSGANVLTF
DNA: TGCGCCAGCACCCTGGGACTGCAGAAATCTGGGGCCAACGTCCTGACTTTC
V: TRBV4-1
J: TRBJ2-6
size: once
D: -

CDR3: CASSDGVGVYEQYF
DNA: TGTGCCAGCAGTGATGGGGTAGGGGTCTACGAGCAGTACTTC
V: TRBV6-1
J: TRBJ2-7
size: -
D: -

CDR3: CASSSDSYSNQPQHF
DNA: TGTGCCAGCAGTTCGGACAGTTATAGCAATCAGCCCCAGCATTTT
V: TRBV6-5
J: TRBJ1-5
size: -
D: -

CDR3: CASSQDRTYGYTF
DNA: TGTGCCAGCAGTCAGGACAGGACCTATGGCTACACCTTC
V: TRBV14
J: TRBJ1-2
size: -
D: TRBD1

CDR3: CASSPRGDWGTEAFF
DNA: TGTGCCAGCAGCCCAAGGGGTGATTGGGGCACTGAAGCTTTCTTT
V: TRBV13
J: TRBJ1-1
size: -
D: -

CDR3: CASSYSNSYEQYF
DNA: TGTGCCAGCAGTTACAGTAACTCCTACGAGCAGTACTTC
V: TRBV6-5
J: TRBJ2-7
size: -
D: -

CDR3: CSGTDRYGYTF
DNA: TGCAGTGGGACAGACCGTTATGGCTACACCTTC
V: TRBV20-1
J: TRBJ1-2
size: -
D: -

CDR3: CASSLTGADNSPLHF
DNA: TGTGCCAGCAGTCTAACCGGGGCGGATAATTCACCCCTCCACTTT
V: TRBV6-5
J: TRBJ1-6
size: -
D: -

CDR3: CASRWAMNTEAFF
DNA: TGTGCCAGCCGCTGGGCGATGAACACTGAAGCTTTCTTT
V: TRBV6-5
J: TRBJ1-1
size: -
D: -

CDR3: CASSPTDNHYGYTF
DNA: TGTGCCAGCTCACCGACGGATAACCACTATGGCTACACCTTC
V: TRBV18
J: TRBJ1-2
size: -
D: -

CDR3: CASSLGLAGMSSYEQYF
DNA: TGCGCCAGCAGCTTGGGTCTAGCGGGGATGAGCTCCTACGAGCAGTACTTC
V: TRBV5-1
J: TRBJ2-7
size: -
D: TRBD2

CDR3: CASSEGGGQGETQYF
DNA: TGTGCCAGCAGTGAAGGGGGAGGACAGGGGGAGACCCAGTACTTC
V: TRBV25-1
J: TRBJ2-5
size: -
D: TRBD1

CDR3: CASSYRDGSSYEQYF
DNA: TGTGCCAGCAGCTACCGGGACGGTAGCTCCTACGAGCAGTACTTC
V: TRBV5-6
J: TRBJ2-7
size: -
D: -

CDR3: CAWSPGQGFGNTIYF
DNA: TGTGCCTGGAGTCCGGGACAGGGGTTCGGAAACACCATATATTTT
V: TRBV30
J: TRBJ1-3
size: -
D: TRBD1

CDR3: CASSGQLGKGGYTF
DNA: TGCGCCAGCAGTGGGCAGCTCGGAAAAGGAGGCTACACCTTC
V: TRBV10-1
J: TRBJ1-2
size: -
D: -

CDR3: CASSPNQGNTGELFF
DNA: TGTGCCAGCTCACCCAACCAGGGAAATACCGGGGAGCTGTTTTTT
V: TRBV18
J: TRBJ2-2
size: -
D: -

CDR3: CASSLGSGSPREQYF
DNA: TGTGCCAGCAGCTTAGGAAGCGGCAGCCCAAGAGAGCAGTACTTC
V: TRBV7-2
J: TRBJ2-7
size: -
D: -

CDR3: CASRTGGSYEQYF
DNA: TGTGCCAGCAGGACAGGGGGTTCTTACGAGCAGTACTTC
V: TRBV5-8
J: TRBJ2-7
size: -
D: TRBD1

CDR3: CASSYGGAYGYTF
DNA: TGTGCCAGCAGTTATGGGGGCGCCTATGGCTACACCTTC
V: TRBV6-5
J: TRBJ1-2
size: -
D: -

CDR3: CASFGQGADTQYF
DNA: TGTGCCAGCTTCGGACAGGGGGCAGATACGCAGTATTTT
V: TRBV6-5
J: TRBJ2-3
size: -
D: TRBD1

CDR3: CASSRDPDFGVGYTF
DNA: TGTGCCAGCAGTCGGGACCCAGACTTTGGAGTTGGCTACACCTTC
V: TRBV6-5
J: TRBJ1-2
size: few
D: -